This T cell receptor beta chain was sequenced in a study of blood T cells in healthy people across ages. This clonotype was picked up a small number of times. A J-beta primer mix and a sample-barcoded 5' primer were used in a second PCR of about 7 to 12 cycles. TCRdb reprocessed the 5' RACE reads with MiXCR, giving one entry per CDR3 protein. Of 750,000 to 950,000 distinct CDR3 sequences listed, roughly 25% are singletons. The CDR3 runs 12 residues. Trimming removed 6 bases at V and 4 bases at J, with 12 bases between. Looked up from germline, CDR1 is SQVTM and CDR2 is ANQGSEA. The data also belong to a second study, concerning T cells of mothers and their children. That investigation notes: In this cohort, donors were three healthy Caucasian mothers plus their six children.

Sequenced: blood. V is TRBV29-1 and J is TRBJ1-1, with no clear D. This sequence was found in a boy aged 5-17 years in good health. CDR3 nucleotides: TGCAGCGTCAATGCGAGAGGCACTGAAGCTTTCTTT. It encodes CSVNARGTEAFF. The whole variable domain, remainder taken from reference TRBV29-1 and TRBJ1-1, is SAVISQKPSRDICQRGTSLTIQCQVDSQVTMMFWYRQQPGQSLTLIATANQGSEATYESGFVIDKFPISRPNLTFSTLTVSNMSPEDSSIYLCSVNARGTEAFFGQGTRLTVV.